This TCR beta chain was sequenced for a study of T-cell memory formation after mild COVID-19. Study-level information: Largely, TCR clusters stayed within a single donor. Whole-study findings and limits: Largely, contracting CD4+ clones fell within CM and EM, and contracting CD8+ clones within EMRA. That cross-reactive memory joined was suggested by some responding clones appearing in pre-infection memory.

TCRdb independently ran MiXCR on the 5' RACE reads; one entry per CDR3 protein. The sample comprises about 260,000 distinct CDR3 sequences, over 15% of which are singletons, and roughly 21% rests with the top ten. Trimming removed 0 bases from V and 5 bases from J; junction bases left unmatched: 6. The CDR3 consists of 17 residues. Germline-derived CDR1 and CDR2 are MGHRA and YSYEKL. This clonotype was detected a few times. Its target is not known. The rearrangement joins TRBV4-1 to TRBJ2-5, with 13 bases lining up with TRBD2. The sample was PBMCs or a T cell subset sorted from them (not recorded which). This TCR was sampled from a man between 18 and 29 years old who had mild COVID-19 (a few samples of this study predate the infection). Cell type and time point are not known. The CDR3: CASSQEGLAGSGETQYF. CDR3 nucleotide sequence: TGCGCCAGCAGCCAAGAGGGACTAGCGGGGTCGGGGGAGACCCAGTACTTC.